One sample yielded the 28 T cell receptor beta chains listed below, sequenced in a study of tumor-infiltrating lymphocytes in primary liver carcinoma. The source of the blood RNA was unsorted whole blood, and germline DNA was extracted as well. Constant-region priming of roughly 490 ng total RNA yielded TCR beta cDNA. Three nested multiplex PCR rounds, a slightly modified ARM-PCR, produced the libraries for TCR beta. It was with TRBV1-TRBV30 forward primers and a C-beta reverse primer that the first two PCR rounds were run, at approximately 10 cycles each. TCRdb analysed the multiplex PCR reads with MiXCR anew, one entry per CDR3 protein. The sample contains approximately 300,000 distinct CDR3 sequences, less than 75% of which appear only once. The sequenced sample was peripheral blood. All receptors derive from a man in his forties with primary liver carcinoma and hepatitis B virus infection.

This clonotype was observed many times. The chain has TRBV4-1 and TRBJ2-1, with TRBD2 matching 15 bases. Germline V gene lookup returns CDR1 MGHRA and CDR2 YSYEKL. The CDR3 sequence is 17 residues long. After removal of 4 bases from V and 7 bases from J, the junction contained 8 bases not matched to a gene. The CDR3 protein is CASSRGPGTSGRNEQFF. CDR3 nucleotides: TGCGCCAGCAGCCGAGGGCCCGGGACTAGCGGGAGGAATGAGCAGTTCTTC.

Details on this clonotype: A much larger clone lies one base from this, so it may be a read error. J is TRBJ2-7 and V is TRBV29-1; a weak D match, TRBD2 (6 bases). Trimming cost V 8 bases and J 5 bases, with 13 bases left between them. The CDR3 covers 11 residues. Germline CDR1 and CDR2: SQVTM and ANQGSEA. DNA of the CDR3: TGCAGCACCCGGAGGGCCGACGAGCAGTACTTC. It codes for CSTRRADEQYF.

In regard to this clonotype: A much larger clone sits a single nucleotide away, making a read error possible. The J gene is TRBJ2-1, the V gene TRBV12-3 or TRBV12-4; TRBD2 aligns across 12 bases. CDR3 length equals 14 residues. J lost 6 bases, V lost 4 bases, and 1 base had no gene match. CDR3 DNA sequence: TGTGCCAGCAGTTCGACTAGCGGGAGCAATGAGCAGTTCTTC. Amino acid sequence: CASSSTSGSNEQFF.

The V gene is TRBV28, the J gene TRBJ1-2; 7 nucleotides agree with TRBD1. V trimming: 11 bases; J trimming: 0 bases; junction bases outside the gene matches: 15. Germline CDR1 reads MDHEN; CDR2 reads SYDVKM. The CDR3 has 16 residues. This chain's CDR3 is CAALGDRQDSNYGYTF. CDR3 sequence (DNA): TGTGCCGCCCTAGGGGACAGACAAGATTCTAACTATGGCTACACCTTC.

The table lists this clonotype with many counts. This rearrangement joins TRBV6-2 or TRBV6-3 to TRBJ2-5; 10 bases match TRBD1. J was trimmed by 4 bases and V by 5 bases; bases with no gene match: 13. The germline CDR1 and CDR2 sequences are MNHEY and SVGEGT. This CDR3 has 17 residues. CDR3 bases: TGTGCCAGCAGTCAACCCTCGTCCGGGACAGGGGCAGAGACCCAGTACTTC. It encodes CASSQPSSGTGAETQYF.

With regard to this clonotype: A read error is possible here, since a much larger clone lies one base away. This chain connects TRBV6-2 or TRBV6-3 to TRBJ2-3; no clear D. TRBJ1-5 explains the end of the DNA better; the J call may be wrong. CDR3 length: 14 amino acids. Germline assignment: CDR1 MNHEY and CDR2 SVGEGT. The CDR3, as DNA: TGTGCCAGCAGTTCTCAGGCACTCACAGATACGCAGCATTTT. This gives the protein CASSSQALTDTQHF.

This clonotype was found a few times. Here the CDR3 reads CASGLARGGNEQYF. The DNA for the CDR3 is TGTGCTAGTGGTTTGGCACGTGGCGGCAACGAGCAGTACTTC. V and J are TRBV12-5 and TRBJ2-7; the D is unclear. This CDR3 has 14 residues. Germline V gene lookup returns CDR1 LGHNT and CDR2 FRNRAP. V gave up 1 base and J gave up 5 bases, with 12 bases separating them.

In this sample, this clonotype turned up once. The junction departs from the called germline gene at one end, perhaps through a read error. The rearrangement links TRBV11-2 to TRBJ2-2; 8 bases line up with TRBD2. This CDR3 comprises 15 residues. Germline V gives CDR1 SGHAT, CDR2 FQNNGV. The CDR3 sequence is CASSYTSGGTGELLF. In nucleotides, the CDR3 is TGTGCCAGCAGCTACACTAGCGGCGGAACCGGTGAGCTGTTATTT.

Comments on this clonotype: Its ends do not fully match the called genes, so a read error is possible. DNA of the CDR3: TGTGCCACCAGTCATACTAGCGACCCCTACAATGAGCGGTTCTTC. It specifies CATSHTSDPYNERFF. V and J are TRBV10-3 and TRBJ2-1, with 7 positions matching TRBD2. Germline V gene data show CDR1 as ENHRY and CDR2 as SYGVKD. The CDR3 length is 15 residues.

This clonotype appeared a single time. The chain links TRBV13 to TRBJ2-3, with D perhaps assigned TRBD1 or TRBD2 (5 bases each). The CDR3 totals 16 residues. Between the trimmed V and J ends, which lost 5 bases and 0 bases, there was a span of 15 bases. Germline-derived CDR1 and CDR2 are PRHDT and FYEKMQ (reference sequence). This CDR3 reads CASSPGARGSTDTQYF. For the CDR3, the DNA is TGTGCCAGCAGCCCCGGGGCTAGAGGGAGCACAGATACGCAGTATTTT.

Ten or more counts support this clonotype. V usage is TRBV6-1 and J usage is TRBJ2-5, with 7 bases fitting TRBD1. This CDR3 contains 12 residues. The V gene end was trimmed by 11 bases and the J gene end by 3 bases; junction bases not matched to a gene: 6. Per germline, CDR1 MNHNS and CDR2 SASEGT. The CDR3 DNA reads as TGTGCCGGCTCCGGGACAGAAGAGACCCAGTACTTC. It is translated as CAGSGTEETQYF.

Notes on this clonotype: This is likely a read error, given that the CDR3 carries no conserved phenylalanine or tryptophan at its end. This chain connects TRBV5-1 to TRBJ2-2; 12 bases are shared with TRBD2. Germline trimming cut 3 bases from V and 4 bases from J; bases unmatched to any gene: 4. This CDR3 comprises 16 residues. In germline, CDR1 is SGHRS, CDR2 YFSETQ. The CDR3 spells CASSSVTSGSTGELFL. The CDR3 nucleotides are TGCGCCAGCAGCTCGGTGACTAGCGGGAGCACCGGGGAGCTGTTTCTT.

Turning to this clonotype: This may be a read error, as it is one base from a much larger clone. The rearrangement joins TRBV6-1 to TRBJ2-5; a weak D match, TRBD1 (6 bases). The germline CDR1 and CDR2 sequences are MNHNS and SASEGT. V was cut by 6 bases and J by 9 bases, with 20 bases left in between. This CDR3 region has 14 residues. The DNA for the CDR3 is TGTGCCAGCAGCCCCTTGGGGGCTTTACAGGCCCAGTACTTC. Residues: CASSPLGALQAQYF.

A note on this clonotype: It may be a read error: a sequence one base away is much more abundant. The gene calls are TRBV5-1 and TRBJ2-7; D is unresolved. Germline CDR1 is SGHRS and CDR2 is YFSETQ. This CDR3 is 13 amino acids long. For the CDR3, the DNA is TGCCCCAGCAGCTTGGCCGGCCGGAGCAGAGAGTACTTC. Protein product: CPSSLAGRSREYF. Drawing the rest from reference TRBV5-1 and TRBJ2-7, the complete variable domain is KAGVTQTPRYLIKTRGQQVTLSCSPISGHRSVSWYQQTPGQGLQFLFEYFSETQRNKGNFPGRFSGRQFSNSRSEMNVSTLELGDSALYLCPSSLAGRSREYFGPGTRLTVT.

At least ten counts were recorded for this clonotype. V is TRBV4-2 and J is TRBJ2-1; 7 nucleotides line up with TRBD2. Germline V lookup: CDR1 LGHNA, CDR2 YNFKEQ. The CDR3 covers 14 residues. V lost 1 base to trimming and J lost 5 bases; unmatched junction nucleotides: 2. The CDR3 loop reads CASSQVAGDNEQFF. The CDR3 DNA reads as TGTGCCAGCAGCCAAGTGGCGGGAGACAATGAGCAGTTCTTC.

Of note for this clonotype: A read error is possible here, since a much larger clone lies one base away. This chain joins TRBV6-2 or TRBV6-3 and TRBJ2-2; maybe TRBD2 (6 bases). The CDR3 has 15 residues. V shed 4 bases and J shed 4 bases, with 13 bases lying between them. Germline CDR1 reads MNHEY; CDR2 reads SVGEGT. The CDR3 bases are TGTGCCAGCAGTTTGGGACTGGGGGGCACCGGGGAGCTGTTTTTT. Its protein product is CASSLGLGGTGELFF.

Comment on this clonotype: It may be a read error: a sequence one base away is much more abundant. The CDR3 bases are TGTGCCAGCCGGCGTTTCAACACCGGGGAGCTGTTTTTT. Protein: CASRRFNTGELFF. V usage is TRBV6-5 and J usage is TRBJ2-2; no clear D gene. This CDR3 is built from 13 residues. The ends were cut back, 8 bases at V and 2 bases at J, with 9 bases in the middle. CDR1 is MNHEY and CDR2 is SVGAGI in the germline V gene.

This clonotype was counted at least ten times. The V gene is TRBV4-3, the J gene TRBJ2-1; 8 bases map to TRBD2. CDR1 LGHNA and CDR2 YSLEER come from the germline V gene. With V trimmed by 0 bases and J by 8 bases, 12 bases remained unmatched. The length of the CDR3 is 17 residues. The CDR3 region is CASSQEGFSGRAYEQFF. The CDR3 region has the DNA TGCGCCAGCAGCCAAGAAGGGTTCAGCGGGAGAGCCTATGAGCAGTTCTTC.

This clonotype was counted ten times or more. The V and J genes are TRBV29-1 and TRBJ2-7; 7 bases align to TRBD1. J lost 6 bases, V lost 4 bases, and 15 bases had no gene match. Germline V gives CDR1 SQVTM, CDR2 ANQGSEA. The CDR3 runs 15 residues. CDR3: CSVVHLGTVASEQYF. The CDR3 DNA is TGCAGCGTTGTTCATTTGGGGACAGTAGCGAGCGAGCAGTACTTC.

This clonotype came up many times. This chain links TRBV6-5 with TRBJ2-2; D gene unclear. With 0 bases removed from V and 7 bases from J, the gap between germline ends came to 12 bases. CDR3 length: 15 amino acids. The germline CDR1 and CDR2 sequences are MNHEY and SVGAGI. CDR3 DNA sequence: TGTGCCAGCAGTTACTCGACGGTTACGAGCGGGGAGCTGTTTTTT. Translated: CASSYSTVTSGELFF.

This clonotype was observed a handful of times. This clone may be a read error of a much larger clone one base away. Here the CDR3 reads CSVTGSSYEQYF. The CDR3 DNA is TGCAGCGTGACAGGGAGCTCCTACGAGCAGTACTTC. J is TRBJ2-7 and V is TRBV29-1; 7 nucleotides agree with TRBD1. The CDR3 is made up of 12 amino acids. Trimming took 6 bases from V and 0 from J; bases not matched to a gene: 2. Per the germline V gene, CDR1 is SQVTM and CDR2 is ANQGSEA.

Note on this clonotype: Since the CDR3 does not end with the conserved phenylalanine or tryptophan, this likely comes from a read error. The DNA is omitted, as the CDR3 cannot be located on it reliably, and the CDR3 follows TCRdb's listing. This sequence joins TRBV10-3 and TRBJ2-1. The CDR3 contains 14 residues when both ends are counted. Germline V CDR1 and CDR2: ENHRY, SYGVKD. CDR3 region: CAISESGRSDEQIV.

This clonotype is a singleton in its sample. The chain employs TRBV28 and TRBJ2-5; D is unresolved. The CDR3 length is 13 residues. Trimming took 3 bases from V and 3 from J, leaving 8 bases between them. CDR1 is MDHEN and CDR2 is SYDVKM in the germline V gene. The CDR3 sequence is CASSLPRKETQYF. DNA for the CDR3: TGTGCCAGCAGTTTGCCCAGGAAAGAGACCCAGTACTTC.

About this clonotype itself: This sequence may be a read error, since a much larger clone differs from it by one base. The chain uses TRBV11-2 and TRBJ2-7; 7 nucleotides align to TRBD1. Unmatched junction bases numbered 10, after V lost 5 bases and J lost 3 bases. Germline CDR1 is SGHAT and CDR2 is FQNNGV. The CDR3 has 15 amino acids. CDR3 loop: CASSGNRGLCYEQYF. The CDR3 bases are TGTGCCAGCAGCGGGAACAGGGGCCTCTGCTACGAGCAGTACTTC.

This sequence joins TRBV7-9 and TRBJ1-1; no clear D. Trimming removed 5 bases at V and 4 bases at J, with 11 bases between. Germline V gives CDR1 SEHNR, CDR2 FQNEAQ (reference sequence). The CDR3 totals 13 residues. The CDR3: CASSLPSRTEAFF. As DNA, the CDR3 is TGTGCCAGCAGCCTCCCGTCTCGCACTGAAGCTTTCTTT.

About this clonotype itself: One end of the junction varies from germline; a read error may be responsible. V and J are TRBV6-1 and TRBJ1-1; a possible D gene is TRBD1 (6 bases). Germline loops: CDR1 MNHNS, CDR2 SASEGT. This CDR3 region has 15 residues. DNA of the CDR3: TGTGCCAGCACCCTCACTCTCGGGGGCAACACTGTAGCTTTCTTT. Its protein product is CASTLTLGGNTVAFF.

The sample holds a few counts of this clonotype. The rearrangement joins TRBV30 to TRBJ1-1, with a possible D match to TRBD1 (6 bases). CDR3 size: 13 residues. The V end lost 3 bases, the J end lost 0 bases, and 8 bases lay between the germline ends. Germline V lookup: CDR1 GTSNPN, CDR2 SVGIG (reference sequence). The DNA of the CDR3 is TGTGCCTGGAGAGGACAGATGAACACTGAAGCTTTCTTT. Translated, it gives CAWRGQMNTEAFF.

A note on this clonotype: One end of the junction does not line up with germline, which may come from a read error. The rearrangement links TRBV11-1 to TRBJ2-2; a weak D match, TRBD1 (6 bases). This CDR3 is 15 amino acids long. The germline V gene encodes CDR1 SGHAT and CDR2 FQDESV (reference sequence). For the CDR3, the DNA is TGTGCCAGCAGCTTCGGACAGAAAAGTACCGGGGAGCTGTTTTTC. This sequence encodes CASSFGQKSTGELFF. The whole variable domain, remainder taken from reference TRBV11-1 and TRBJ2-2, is EAEVAQSPRYKITEKSQAVAFWCDPISGHATLYWYRQILGQGPELLVQFQDESVVDDSQLPKDRFSAERLKGVDSTLKIQPAELGDSAMYLCASSFGQKSTGELFFGEGSRLTVL.